This T cell receptor beta chain was sequenced in a study of T cells in tumors after PD-1 blockade. Overall study context: Patients received pembrolizumab 200 mg every 3 weeks or cemiplimab 350 mg every 2 weeks. Mean per blood sample: 113,528 templates (roughly 22,000-270,000), some 40,000 unique clonotypes.

Germline loops: CDR1 MNHNS, CDR2 SASEGT. CDR3 length equals 14 residues. The germline V and J ends were trimmed by 0 bases and 6 bases, with 11 bases remaining between them. Using immunoSEQ multiplex PCR, the repertoire was profiled, and TCRdb retains in-frame clones only, with some absent. Among around 46,000 clones, nearly 80% were seen once, and the ten largest hold around 17%. The clonotype originates from a human donor with basal cell carcinoma. The V and J genes are TRBV6-1 and TRBJ1-1, with D perhaps TRBD1 (5 bases). Material: PBMCs, obtained before anti-PD-1 treatment. CDR3 sequence: CASSEAGRVAEAFF. The CDR3 DNA follows: TGTGCCAGCAGTGAAGCGGGCAGGGTGGCTGAAGCTTTCTTT.